Here is one T cell receptor beta chain with its context. Its cognate antigen has yet to be identified. Per-nucleotide qualities are absent, and no much larger clonotype sits a single base away. V is cut by 3 bases and J by 5 bases, and the space between the germline ends is 14 bases. Inclusive of the bounding cysteine and phenylalanine, the CDR3 is 15 residues long. Just CDR3 DNA is preserved here, 45 bases in frame from base 1. Looking up the germline V gene (reference sequence) yields CDR1 LNHNV and CDR2 YYDKDF. Using the deep immunoSEQ assay, multiplex PCR amplified TCR CDR3 regions from genomic DNA. Extracted genomic DNA from each cell subset was distributed evenly across all wells of several immunoSEQ 96-well plates, and each plate was treated as a replicate. For sorted subsets, each replicate PCR was loaded with around 220 ng genomic DNA, equivalent to 30,000 or so T cell genomes. Purified libraries were quantified with a Qubit 3.0 fluorometer, sized on a Bioanalyzer 2100, and re-quantified with the KAPA Library Quantification kit. Every immunoSEQ 96-well plate was sequenced on a dedicated single-read 150-cycle Illumina NextSeq 550 flow cell. The authors' analysis ran thus. Because only junctional sequences without quality scores were contained in the immunoSEQ output, filtering matching that applied to full-length reads could not be performed. To assign V/J genes and CDR3, sequences were annotated against IMGT germline references using PyIR, a Python wrapper for IgBLAST v1.9. Reads were filtered out if the reads had weak V/J assignments (E-value above 1e-6), no CDR3, stop codons, out-of-frame junctions, or ambiguous translated residues. A V3J clonotype was defined by an identical inferred V gene, J gene, and CDR3 amino acid sequence. Percentage overlap between repertoires was computed as shared unique clonotypes divided by the size of the smaller repertoire. RTK rarefaction, the Chao1 estimator, and Recon v2.1 estimates of unobserved clonotypes were used to assess repertoire richness. Generation probabilities were computed with OLGA for all TCRbeta clonotypes obtained by the gDNA method from several donors. TCRdb retrieved this table from immuneACCESS and kept in-frame rearrangements only. Not all clones are present; in checked studies, unresolved V genes account for under half, and no reason is known for the remainder. The DNA was the basis for D and trimming; V, J and clone size are from that table. This sample gives roughly 1.5 million clones in total; 95% to 99% of them show up just once. Jointly, the top ten make up roughly 0.45% of the sample.

This sample stems from a study of shared clonotypes between healthy human individuals (dated by TCRdb to the early 2020s). Turning to the overall study: The cohort comprised a couple of women and a few men aged 18 to 49 years. Per donor, three plates each were used for CD4 naive and CD4 memory, two for CD8 naive, and one for CD8 memory. To estimate repertoire size and how much clonotype sharing occurs between individuals, the study deeply sequenced the blood TCR repertoires of roughly 5 healthy adults. Different laboratories and diverse techniques were used to prepare libraries and sequence TCR repertoires, to increase sequencing depth and limit assay-specific biases. Per donor, leukapheresis produced somewhere between about 0.9 and 10 billion PBMCs.

Healthy HIV-negative adults with no recently reported acute infections or vaccinations were included as donors. Only Caucasian adults living in Nashville, Tennessee, USA were represented among the donors. CD4+ T cells were enriched by magnetic negative selection, after which naive cells were positively selected on CD45RA and the negative fraction was taken as the memory subset. Blood was collected by leukapheresis, and PBMCs were isolated by Ficoll-Histopaque density gradient centrifugation and then cryopreserved in liquid nitrogen vapor phase. Analytical flow cytometry was used to check the purity and quantity of each magnetically sorted T cell population. Each sorted fraction had its genomic DNA isolated and then quantified by UV absorbance on a Nanodrop 2000c. General findings and caveats noted by the study authors: Compared with non-shared clonotypes, clonotypes shared by all four sorted-subset donors had higher generation probabilities. When a handful of donors were compared, the shared fraction of clonotypes was about 5.5% for naive CD4, about 4% for naive CD8, 2.3% for memory CD4, and 0.4% for memory CD8. Naive subsets generally had larger estimated clonotype richness than memory subsets. Based on pairwise subsampling, the degree of clonotype sharing among donors was expected to be affected by sequencing depth. The small number of donors limited the genetic and exposure-history diversity represented. Incomplete sequencing was indicated by rarefaction of sorted-subset datasets, despite the large sequencing depth. Only blood was sampled, and tissue TCR repertoires likely differ from those in blood.

The clonotype comes from a man aged 25-45 years in good health. Sequenced material: naive CD4+ T cells sorted from blood. This sample's cell subset or site label indicates: CD45RA+ positively selected. The V gene is TRBV15 and the J gene is TRBJ2-1; no D gene call is confident. The nucleotide sequence is TGTGCCACCAGCAGCCCGAGTAGGGTCGACAATGAGCAGTTCTTC. Protein translation: CATSSPSRVDNEQFF.